This T cell receptor (beta chain) was recorded in a study of blood T cell repertoires in COVID-19 (TCRdb year 2020). Regarding the study in general: Samples from collaborators originated in the United States, Italy and Spain and spanned both the acute and convalescent phases of COVID-19. Deeply sampled blood TCRbeta repertoires from subjects exposed to, actively infected with, or recovered from COVID-19 were included in the dataset. Sample metadata almost always included a de-identified subject ID, COVID-19 status, age in years and sex. The prospective study material was composed of cDNA or gDNA derived from T cells, B-cell-depleted T cells, or PBMCs. Where HLA class I and class II types were available, the types were taken from metadata supplied by the sample provider, not from assay-based typing. The repertoires were released in a freely available public database intended as a resource for research on the immune response to SARS-CoV-2. The samples were drawn from two sources: the first 160 participants of the ongoing ImmuneRACE study, and 950 to 1,500 subjects contributed by 6 global collaborators. General conclusions and limits of the study: How much clinical and demographic metadata was included differed by source and by participant, and the metadata was provided uncurated.

Each collaborating institution followed its own protocols to collect whole blood in K2EDTA tubes. Collaborator samples were shipped for TCRbeta analysis as frozen whole blood, isolated PBMCs, or DNA extracted from either sample type. V is shortened by 6 bases, J by 1 base, and the region joining them spans 10 bases. From a lookup of the germline V gene, CDR1 and CDR2 are ENHRY and SYGVKD. Its CDR3 holds 13 amino acids, cysteine through phenylalanine. The retained sequence is limited to the CDR3, 39 bases, with the frame set at the first base. TCRbeta CDR3 regions were amplified from genomic DNA using the immunoSEQ Assay, a bias-controlled multiplex PCR. The authors' analysis ran thus. Nucleated cell counts per sample were estimated from amplification of reference gene primers within the assay. Sequence reads were collapsed and filtered to measure the absolute abundance of every unique TCRbeta CDR3 rearrangement. Productive Simpson clonality was computed per sample as the square root of Simpson's diversity index over productive rearrangements. TCRdb carries this immuneACCESS record with in-frame sequences only. Its versions omit some clonotypes, under half of them owing to an unresolved V gene in the studies checked, with the rest unexplained. V and J calls plus clone size are reproduced from that table; the DNA served to infer D and trimming. The sample yields 75,000 to 95,000 clones; 85% to 95% were counted once. Together, the top ten hold less than 2% of the sample.

This clone was picked up one time. The antigen this receptor binds is unknown. Within one base of it there is no much larger clone, and no base qualities were kept. This sequence originates from a man in his sixties with acute or convalescent COVID-19. Sequencing was performed on peripheral blood. The sequence joins TRBV10-3 to TRBJ2-7; a confident D gene designation cannot be given. At the DNA level, the sequence is TGTGCCATCAGGGTAAAAGAGTCCTACGAGCAGTACTTC. The encoded protein is CAIRVKESYEQYF.